This section outlines one T cell receptor beta chain sequence together with its context. Trimming stripped 4 bases from V and 7 bases from J, with 11 bases between. This CDR3 spans 12 amino acids. CDR1 is SQVTM and CDR2 is ANQGSEA in the germline V gene. The data belong to a study of T cell responses to AZD1222 COVID-19 vaccine. Profiling relied on immunoSEQ multiplex PCR, and the TCRdb table lists in-frame clones only, not all of them. The data show under 150,000 clones, with roughly nine tenths seen just once and about 9.4% held by the top ten. The input for sequencing was peripheral blood, taken 28 days after the second AZD1222 dose. This chain links TRBV29-1 with TRBJ2-4; possible D gene TRBD1, 6 bases. This receptor was taken from an adult who received the AZD1222 COVID-19 vaccine. The CDR3 protein is CSVVQGWNIQYF. The CDR3 DNA sequence: TGCAGCGTTGTACAGGGATGGAACATTCAGTACTTC.